Listed here is a single T cell receptor beta chain. From germline, CDR1 is MRHNA and CDR2 SNTAGT. The CDR3 is 15 residues long. After removal of 2 bases from V and 6 bases from J, the junction contained 5 bases not matched to a gene. These data belong to a study of blood T cell repertoires in COVID-19. In the study overall: Samples taken during acute and convalescent COVID-19 were collected in the United States, Italy and Spain. T cells, B-cell-depleted T cells, or PBMCs provided the cDNA or gDNA that served as material.

In the source study's methods: Estimation of nucleated cell counts relied on the amplification of reference gene primers. The data were produced by immunoSEQ multiplex PCR, yet TCRdb's version contains in-frame clones alone and is incomplete. V, J and clone size derive from that table, while D and trimming were established from the DNA sequence. This sample has about 88,000 clones, with roughly nine tenths found just once. This TCR was recovered from a human donor with active COVID-19. The donor label of this sample is uncertain. The gene calls are TRBV6-4 and TRBJ2-1, with 9 bases lining up with TRBD2. Sample: peripheral blood. The CDR3 here is CASSDVAGGPNEQFF. The CDR3 nucleotides are TGTGCCAGCAGTGACGTTGCGGGGGGGCCCAATGAGCAGTTCTTC.